Shown below are 9 T cell receptor beta chains from a single sample sequenced in a study of blood T cells in healthy people across ages. Primers used in a second PCR of about 7 to 12 cycles were a sample-barcoded 5' primer and a J-beta primer mix. A single record per CDR3 protein comes from TCRdb applying MiXCR to the 5' RACE reads. The sample holds roughly 700,000 distinct CDR3 sequences, 32% seen once. The sample taken for sequencing was blood. Source of these receptors: a woman older than 75 in good health.

The chain uses TRBV7-2 and TRBJ2-3; D uncertain. This CDR3 comprises 13 residues. Per the germline V gene, CDR1 is SGHTA and CDR2 is FQGNSA. The germline V and J ends were trimmed by 1 base and 6 bases, with 8 bases remaining between them. CDR3 nucleotides: TGTGCCAGCAGCTTAGATTATGACGATACGCAGTATTTT. As protein: CASSLDYDDTQYF.

This chain uses TRBV18 with TRBJ2-1, with 12 bases aligning to TRBD2. TRBJ2-7 explains the end of the DNA better; the J call may be wrong. Looked up from germline, CDR1 is KGHSH and CDR2 is LQKENI. The CDR3 spans 18 residues. The CDR3 loop reads CASSPLSTSGGLYNEQYF. CDR3 coding DNA: TGTGCCAGCTCACCGCTTTCGACTAGCGGGGGCCTCTACAATGAGCAGTACTTC.

The V gene is TRBV7-2, the J gene TRBJ2-4; TRBD2 might be the D (7 bases). This CDR3 is 14 amino acids long. Germline V gene lookup returns CDR1 SGHTA and CDR2 FQGNSA. V lost 3 bases to trimming and J lost 13 bases, with 19 bases between them. CDR3 DNA sequence: TGTGCCAGCAGCTTCGGGGGGCAGTACAATGAGCAGTACTTC. Translating gives CASSFGGQYNEQYF.

This clonotype has just a few counts. The J gene is TRBJ2-7, the V gene TRBV4-1, with 12 bases aligning to TRBD2. This CDR3 is 17 amino acids long. The germline gives CDR1 MGHRA, CDR2 YSYEKL. Trimming at V came to 2 bases and at J to 2 bases, leaving 7 bases not matched to a gene. CDR3: CASSQPRASGGAYEQYF. The CDR3 DNA reads as TGCGCCAGCAGCCAACCCCGGGCTAGCGGGGGGGCCTACGAGCAGTACTTC.

This clonotype has a count of ten or more. CDR3 residues: CASSLEPGPSYEQYF. CDR3 sequence (DNA): TGCGCCAGCAGCTTGGAACCGGGGCCCTCCTACGAGCAGTACTTC. The J gene is TRBJ2-7, the V gene TRBV5-1; D possibly uses TRBD1 or TRBD2 (5 bases each). The V gene lost 0 bases and the J gene lost 0 bases, with 10 bases spanning the gap. The germline gives CDR1 SGHRS, CDR2 YFSETQ. The CDR3 spans 15 residues.

There are a few counts of this clonotype. Given a much more abundant clone one base away, this may be a read error. The gene calls are TRBV20-1 and TRBJ2-1, with 13 bases identical to TRBD2. There are 14 residues in the CDR3. Germline-derived CDR1 and CDR2 are DFQATT and SNEGSKA (reference sequence). V trimming: 6 bases; J trimming: 9 bases; junction bases outside the gene matches: 8. The CDR3 coding sequence is TGCAGTGCCAGGACTAGCGGGGGCCGCCTTGAGCAGTTCTTC. Protein: CSARTSGGRLEQFF.

The chain recombines TRBV7-9 with TRBJ2-3; unclear D gene. The CDR3 contains 14 residues. The V gene lost 1 base and the J gene lost 1 base, with 6 bases spanning the gap. Germline V gives CDR1 SEHNR, CDR2 FQNEAQ (reference sequence). CDR3 protein: CASSLDPRTDTQYF. DNA of the CDR3: TGTGCCAGCAGCTTAGATCCTCGCACAGATACGCAGTATTTT.

A remark on this clonotype: Possible read error: a much larger clone is one base away. V gene TRBV7-3 combines with J gene TRBJ2-5; 9 bases fit TRBD2. In germline, CDR1 is SGHTA, CDR2 FQGTGA. The V segment lost 2 bases and the J segment 2 bases; nucleotides outside the gene matches: 0. CDR3 size: 14 residues. The CDR3 DNA reads as TGTGCCAGCAGCTTACTAGCGGGGCAAGAGACCCAGTACTTC. Translated, it gives CASSLLAGQETQYF.

The rearrangement uses TRBV6-1 and TRBJ1-2; 7 bases map to TRBD1. Germline CDR1 is MNHNS and CDR2 is SASEGT. The CDR3 extends over 14 amino acids. With 6 bases clipped from V and 8 bases from J, the junction kept 12 bases outside the gene matches. Here the CDR3 reads CASRDYRGDDGYTF. CDR3 bases: TGTGCCAGCAGGGATTACAGGGGCGACGACGGCTACACCTTC.